Shown below are 14 T cell receptor beta chains from a single sample sequenced in a study of beta chain features in type 1 diabetes. Findings and limits, study-wide: All four CD4+ subsets of Type 1 diabetes patients contained TCRB CDR3s that were moderately but significantly shorter.

These receptors are not linked to any known antigen. The investigators reverse transcribed all of the isolated RNA, so they sequenced expressed TCRB transcripts. Libraries were prepared by immunoSEQ multiplex PCR; TCRdb keeps only in-frame clonotypes and omits some of them. Seen here are some 160,000 clones, around 8% observed once, and the top ten hold more than 0.5%. The sample consisted of central memory CD4+ T cells from blood. These receptors were obtained from a woman aged 18 to 35 with type 1 diabetes.

V usage is TRBV6-1 and J usage is TRBJ1-2; TRBD1 matches at 8 bases. CDR3 length equals 15 residues. Looked up from germline, CDR1 is MNHNS and CDR2 is SASEGT. With V trimmed by 5 bases and J by 6 bases, 11 bases remained unmatched. This CDR3 is CASSPQDREGHGYTF. The CDR3 DNA is TGTGCCAGCAGTCCACAGGACAGGGAGGGTCATGGCTACACCTTC.

This clone was observed at least ten times. This chain links TRBV4-3 with TRBJ2-6, with a weak D call TRBD1 (6 bases). Germline-derived CDR1 and CDR2 are LGHNA and YSLEER. The CDR3 runs to 15 residues. The V and J ends lost 1 base and 2 bases respectively, with 6 bases between them. CDR3 in DNA: TGCGCCAGCAGCCAAGGACAGGCTGGGGCCAACGTCCTGACTTTC. Translation: CASSQGQAGANVLTF.

This clone was seen more than once but under ten times. CDR3 residues: CSVAPGGVGGTDTQYF. The CDR3 bases are TGCAGCGTCGCCCCCGGGGGGGTGGGTGGCACAGATACGCAGTATTTT. The rearrangement links TRBV29-1 to TRBJ2-3; the match to TRBD2 covers 8 bases. Unmatched junction bases numbered 12, after V lost 6 bases and J lost 1 base. The CDR3 has 16 residues. In germline, CDR1 is SQVTM, CDR2 ANQGSEA.

The V gene is TRBV5-1, the J gene TRBJ1-3; D unclear. Germline CDR1 is SGHRS and CDR2 is YFSETQ. Trimming cost V 0 bases and J 3 bases, with 10 bases left between them. The CDR3 has 15 residues. The CDR3 protein is CASSLGPVLGNTIYF. The CDR3 DNA reads as TGCGCCAGCAGCTTGGGTCCGGTTCTTGGAAACACCATATATTTT.

The V and J genes are TRBV19 and TRBJ2-5; 10 nucleotides agree with TRBD2. Trimming at V came to 6 bases and at J to 4 bases, leaving 2 bases not matched to a gene. CDR1 is LNHDA, CDR2 SQIVND, per germline (reference sequence). CDR3 length: 13 amino acids. CDR3 sequence (DNA): TGTGCCAGTAGCCCTAGCGGGAGAGAGACCCAGTACTTC. This encodes CASSPSGRETQYF.

This clone has just a few counts. DNA for the CDR3: TGTGCCAGCAGCGCGCTGCGGGTGGATGGCTACACCTTC. This encodes CASSALRVDGYTF. The rearrangement links TRBV7-9 to TRBJ1-2; no clear D gene. This CDR3 region has 13 residues. Per the germline V gene, CDR1 is SEHNR and CDR2 is FQNEAQ (reference sequence). The V and J ends lost 5 bases and 6 bases respectively, with 13 bases between them.

This chain joins TRBV28 and TRBJ1-2, with a weak D call TRBD1 (6 bases). Trimming stripped 7 bases from V and 8 bases from J, with 14 bases between. The CDR3 has 12 residues. CDR1 MDHEN and CDR2 SYDVKM come from the germline V gene. DNA for the CDR3: TGTGCCAGCATCACGGGGGGCGCGGGCTACACCTTC. It is translated as CASITGGAGYTF.

V is TRBV6-4 and J is TRBJ1-1; TRBD1 might be the D (5 bases). CDR3 length equals 14 residues. CDR1 and CDR2 from the germline V gene are MRHNA and SNTAGT. V was cut by 9 bases and J by 1 base, with 15 bases left in between. The CDR3 DNA follows: TGTGCCAGAAGGGACTGGCCCGAGAACACTGAAGCTTTCTTT. Protein product: CARRDWPENTEAFF.

This clone was observed a few times. The chain employs TRBV6-1 and TRBJ2-7; D gene unclear. CDR1 is MNHNS and CDR2 is SASEGT in the germline V gene. This CDR3 region has 13 residues. V was shortened by 2 bases and J by 7 bases, with 12 bases between the two germline ends. The CDR3 is CASSEMAGWEQYF. Written as DNA, the CDR3 is TGTGCCAGCAGTGAAATGGCAGGCTGGGAGCAGTACTTC.

This clone showed up just a few times. The rearrangement joins TRBV9 to TRBJ2-1; 7 bases align to TRBD2. CDR1 is SGDLS, CDR2 YYNGEE, per germline. V was pared by 3 bases and J by 3 bases, with 9 bases of the junction left unmatched. The CDR3 consists of 16 residues. CDR3 loop: CASSALTSRNYNEQFF. For the CDR3, the DNA is TGTGCCAGCAGCGCGTTGACTAGCCGCAACTACAATGAGCAGTTCTTC.

This clone was seen only a few times. The chain links TRBV7-2 to TRBJ1-5; D not resolved. Germline assignment: CDR1 SGHTA and CDR2 FQGNSA. The V and J ends lost 9 bases and 5 bases respectively, with 14 bases between them. This CDR3 region has 13 residues. Written as DNA, the CDR3 is TGTGCCAGTCTCCTGGGCCCCGATCAGCCCCAGCATTTT. Protein sequence: CASLLGPDQPQHF.

The CDR3 DNA sequence: TGCGCCAGCAGCTCCCGGACTCCCAGCCGCGAAAAACTGTTTTTT. Amino acids: CASSSRTPSREKLFF. This rearrangement joins TRBV5-1 to TRBJ1-4; D unclear. Trimming took off 3 bases at V and 8 bases at J, with 17 bases between the two ends. Germline V gene data show CDR1 as SGHRS and CDR2 as YFSETQ. The CDR3 length is 15 residues.

The rearrangement joins TRBV30 to TRBJ1-5; 8 positions match TRBD1. Germline CDR1 is GTSNPN and CDR2 is SVGIG (reference sequence). After removal of 7 bases from V and 4 bases from J, the junction contained 9 bases not matched to a gene. The CDR3 length is 14 residues. CDR3 DNA: TGTGCCTCGAACCAAACAGGGGGGAATCAGCCCCAGCATTTT. Encoded protein: CASNQTGGNQPQHF.

This clone was detected only a few times. This chain connects TRBV5-1 to TRBJ2-7; the match to TRBD1 covers 8 bases. V was clipped by 4 bases and J by 7 bases; unmatched bases: 10. The CDR3 covers 14 residues. Germline loops: CDR1 SGHRS, CDR2 YFSETQ. The CDR3 DNA reads TGCGCCAGCAGCATGGGACAGGAGGCGTATGAGCAGTACTTC. Its protein product is CASSMGQEAYEQYF.